The present entry profiles one T cell receptor (beta chain) with its context. Researchers prepared the TRB cDNA libraries using 5' RACE with UMI labels. TCRdb reprocessed the 5' RACE reads and reports one entry per CDR3 protein, with no DNA. The sample shows 45,000 to 70,000 distinct CDR3 sequences, and about 20% sits with its ten largest clones. Germline V CDR1 and CDR2: MDHEN, SYDVKM. The CDR3 has 12 amino acids. This sample is drawn from a study of CXCR3-negative and CXCR3-positive naive CD8 T cells. The gene calls are TRBV28 and TRBJ2-7; TCRdb outputs TRBD1, but without DNA this stays unchecked. The source is a human donor in good health. Some clones in this sample may be carry-over from other donors' samples. The specimen sequenced was memory CD8+ T cells from blood. CDR3 sequence reads: CASNLVPGEQYF.